This T cell receptor (beta chain) derives from a study of cytomegalovirus exposure and HLA in healthy donors. General study findings and limits: Serostatus for CMV was the only available immune exposure information. In a later analysis, V- and J-gene trimming of beta chains associated with a DCLRE1C missense variant, replicated independently.

Both 60 Vbeta primers and 13 Jbeta primers went into the PCR. Using immunoSEQ multiplex PCR, the repertoire was profiled, and TCRdb retains in-frame clones only, with some absent. In the table there are 110,000 to 150,000 clones, 65% to 80% of which are singletons. On this clone itself: Its target is not known.

CDR1 and CDR2 (germline): SGHAT, FQNNGV. The germline V and J ends were trimmed by 0 bases and 0 bases, with 9 bases remaining between them. The CDR3 spans 16 residues. The source is a woman aged 40 to 50 in good health and CMV-seronegative. Sequencing input: PBMCs. The V gene is TRBV11-2, the J gene TRBJ2-1; D not certain. CDR3 region: CASSLEPSSSYNEQFF. The CDR3 nucleotides are TGTGCCAGCAGCTTAGAACCGTCGAGCTCCTACAATGAGCAGTTCTTC.